Below, 26 T cell receptor beta chains from the same sample are listed, as sequenced in a study of control samples from healthy donors and cancer patients. Here immunoSEQ multiplex PCR was the method, and the copy in TCRdb shows in-frame clones only, minus some. The sample consists of about 170,000 clones, 85% to 90% of them appearing once. Input material: blood. These receptors were taken from a man between 25 and 39 years old in good health.

This chain uses TRBV7-8 with TRBJ2-3; 9 bases align to TRBD1. The J segment lost 3 bases and the V segment lost 5 bases, leaving 6 bases of the junction unmatched. The CDR3 is 15 amino acids. From germline, CDR1 is SGHVS and CDR2 FQNEAQ. The CDR3 here is CASSRDGQGTDTQYF. CDR3 nucleotides: TGTGCCAGCAGCAGAGATGGACAGGGGACAGATACGCAGTATTTT.

The V gene is TRBV19, the J gene TRBJ2-3, with 9 bases matching TRBD2. Per germline, CDR1 LNHDA and CDR2 SQIVND (reference sequence). The CDR3 consists of 15 residues. The V gene end was trimmed by 5 bases and the J gene end by 2 bases; junction bases not matched to a gene: 5. CDR3 in DNA: TGTGCCAGTAGTTTTCGACTAGCGGACACAGATACGCAGTATTTT. Its protein is CASSFRLADTDTQYF.

The CDR3 is CASSLQVRTNEKLFF. For the CDR3, the DNA is TGCGCCAGCAGCTTACAGGTGAGAACTAATGAAAAACTGTTTTTT. The V call is TRBV5-1, the J call TRBJ1-4, with D perhaps TRBD1 (5 bases). Trimming cost V 2 bases and J 1 base, with 9 bases left between them. The CDR3 totals 15 residues. Looked up from germline, CDR1 is SGHRS and CDR2 is YFSETQ.

The chain carries TRBV7-9 and TRBJ2-7, with D possibly TRBD2 on 6 matching bases. The CDR3 contains 17 residues. Germline values: CDR1 SEHNR, CDR2 FQNEAQ (reference sequence). Trimming pared 2 bases from V and 4 bases from J, leaving 21 bases between. The CDR3 coding sequence is TGTGCCAGCAGCTTAATTAGGGGCGGGGACTCACCTTACGAGCAGTACTTC. Protein product: CASSLIRGGDSPYEQYF. Together with reference TRBV7-9 and TRBJ2-7, the CDR3 gives the full variable domain: DTGVSQNPRHKITKRGQNVTFRCDPISEHNRLYWYRQTLGQGPEFLTYFQNEAQLEKSRLLSDRFSAERPKGSFSTLEIQRTEQGDSAMYLCASSLIRGGDSPYEQYFGPGTRLTVT.

CDR3 residues: CATRQQDGYTF. In nucleotides, the CDR3 is TGTGCCACCAGGCAACAGGATGGCTACACCTTC. J is TRBJ1-2 and V is TRBV7-9, with a weak D call TRBD1 (5 bases). The germline V and J ends were trimmed by 10 bases and 6 bases, with 12 bases remaining between them. The CDR3 covers 11 residues. Germline values: CDR1 SEHNR, CDR2 FQNEAQ (reference sequence).

This clone occurred once. This chain connects TRBV2 to TRBJ1-5; 12 positions match TRBD1. Per germline, CDR1 SNHLY and CDR2 FYNNEI. The ends lost 4 bases at V and 6 bases at J; junction bases unmatched: 4. This CDR3 is built from 15 residues. This CDR3 reads CASSVGQGASQPQHF. CDR3 DNA: TGTGCCAGCAGTGTGGGACAGGGGGCGAGTCAGCCCCAGCATTTT.

The chain couples TRBV10-1 to TRBJ2-4; a possible D gene is TRBD2 (5 bases). Germline V gives CDR1 WNHNN, CDR2 SYGVQD (reference sequence). The V gene lost 2 bases and the J gene lost 7 bases, with 27 bases spanning the gap. The CDR3 runs to 19 residues. CDR3 in amino acids: CASSEPHPGWRLSRNIQYF. The CDR3 DNA reads as TGCGCCAGCAGTGAGCCCCATCCAGGATGGAGGCTCTCGAGGAACATTCAGTACTTC.

V gene TRBV5-1 combines with J gene TRBJ1-1; D ambiguous. With 2 bases removed from V and 1 base from J, the gap between germline ends came to 15 bases. Germline V lookup: CDR1 SGHRS, CDR2 YFSETQ. The CDR3 totals 16 residues. This CDR3 reads CASSFIPQTGNTEAFF. The CDR3 bases are TGCGCCAGCAGCTTTATCCCCCAGACGGGGAACACTGAAGCTTTCTTT.

The chain recombines TRBV7-6 with TRBJ2-7; TRBD2 agrees at 14 bases. Per the germline V gene, CDR1 is SGHVS and CDR2 is FNYEAQ. V trimming: 4 bases; J trimming: 0 bases; junction bases outside the gene matches: 14. This CDR3 region has 20 residues. Here the CDR3 DNA reads TGTGCCAGCAGCTCGGGCCCCGGACTAGCGGGAGGATCGAGCTCCTACGAGCAGTACTTC. It specifies CASSSGPGLAGGSSSYEQYF.

The rearrangement uses TRBV25-1 and TRBJ2-2; D ambiguous. The length of the CDR3 is 16 residues. Deletions cut 4 bases from V and 4 bases from J, with 16 bases between. The germline CDR1 and CDR2 sequences are MGHDK and SYGVNS. The CDR3: CASSAITTAGTGELFF. The CDR3 DNA reads TGTGCCAGCAGTGCGATAACCACTGCCGGCACCGGGGAGCTGTTTTTT.

This clone was counted a single time. CDR3 DNA sequence: TGTGCCAGCAGCCTCGTGGGGTGGGGATATGGCTACACCTTC. Its protein product is CASSLVGWGYGYTF. The V and J genes are TRBV5-4 and TRBJ1-2, with D uncertain. V was shortened by 4 bases and J by 5 bases, with 15 bases between the two germline ends. The germline CDR1 and CDR2 sequences are SGHNT and YYREEE (reference sequence). The CDR3 contains 14 residues.

The rearrangement joins TRBV6-1 to TRBJ2-7, with a tentative D call TRBD1 (6 bases). The CDR3 has 15 residues. Trimming pared 0 bases from V and 4 bases from J, leaving 13 bases between. Looked up from germline, CDR1 is MNHNS and CDR2 is SASEGT. The CDR3 region is CASSEAGGRRYEQYF. The CDR3 nucleotides are TGTGCCAGCAGTGAAGCAGGGGGTAGGAGGTACGAGCAGTACTTC.

In this sample, this clone turned up a few times. The chain carries TRBV5-1 and TRBJ2-7, with 8 positions matching TRBD1. The V segment lost 3 bases and the J segment 6 bases; nucleotides outside the gene matches: 8. The CDR3 length is 14 residues. Germline V gene sequence: CDR1 SGHRS, CDR2 YFSETQ. CDR3 in amino acids: CASSSFRTGPEQYF. DNA for the CDR3: TGCGCCAGCAGCTCTTTTAGGACAGGGCCCGAGCAGTACTTC.

The V gene is TRBV19, the J gene TRBJ1-5; no definite D call. The CDR3 spans 16 residues. V lost 4 bases, J lost 0 bases, and 13 bases lay in between. The germline gives CDR1 LNHDA, CDR2 SQIVND (reference sequence). The CDR3 DNA sequence: TGTGCCAGTAGTAACCCCCCAGGCCTTAGCAATCAGCCCCAGCATTTT. Its translation is CASSNPPGLSNQPQHF. Using reference TRBV19 and TRBJ1-5 for the parts outside the CDR3, the full variable domain is DGGITQSPKYLFRKEGQNVTLSCEQNLNHDAMYWYRQDPGQGLRLIYYSQIVNDFQKGDIAEGYSVSREKKESFPLTVTSAQKNPTAFYLCASSNPPGLSNQPQHFGDGTRLSIL.

The genes are TRBV11-3 and TRBJ1-1; D unresolved. V was pared by 1 base and J by 4 bases, with 7 bases between. Germline V gene sequence: CDR1 SGHNT, CDR2 YENEEA. CDR3 length: 13 residues. For the CDR3, the DNA is TGTGCCAGCAGCTTAGGGCGGGGCACTGAAGCTTTCTTT. This gives the protein CASSLGRGTEAFF.

About this clone itself: Distinct nucleotide sequences in the sample also encode this CDR3. CDR3 protein: CASMWTRAGANVLTF. The CDR3 bases are TGTGCCAGTATGTGGACAAGGGCTGGGGCCAACGTCCTGACTTTC. The gene calls are TRBV19 and TRBJ2-6, with a tentative D call TRBD1 (5 bases). V gave up 7 bases and J gave up 2 bases, with 12 bases separating them. Germline CDR1 LNHDA, CDR2 SQIVND (reference sequence). The CDR3 is made up of 15 amino acids.

This clone has just a few counts. The chain combines TRBV5-1 with TRBJ1-2; D call uncertain. Germline V gene lookup returns CDR1 SGHRS and CDR2 YFSETQ. The V gene lost 0 bases and the J gene lost 4 bases, with 10 bases spanning the gap. The CDR3 contains 14 residues. The CDR3 region is CASSLDPGSYGYTF. The DNA for the CDR3 is TGCGCCAGCAGCTTGGATCCGGGGAGCTATGGCTACACCTTC.

Of note for this clone: At one end the junction does not follow the germline gene, possibly because of a read error. J is TRBJ2-7 and V is TRBV7-2; a possible D gene is TRBD2 (6 bases). This CDR3 spans 14 amino acids. CDR1 and CDR2 (germline): SGHTA, FQGNSA. CDR3 in DNA: TGTGCCAGCAGCTTAGAAGGGCTAGCGAAGGACCGCAACTTC. Amino acids: CASSLEGLAKDRNF.

The chain links TRBV29-1 to TRBJ1-1; no clear D gene. The CDR3 is 13 amino acids. V was trimmed by 2 bases and J by 0 bases, leaving 7 bases between them. The V gene's germline CDR1 is SQVTM and CDR2 ANQGSEA. The CDR3 DNA sequence: TGCAGCGTTGAAAAGCGCATGAACACTGAAGCTTTCTTT. Its translation: CSVEKRMNTEAFF.

The CDR3 DNA sequence: TGCAGCGTTGACAGCTCTGGGGCCAACGTCCTGACTTTC. Amino acid sequence: CSVDSSGANVLTF. This sequence joins TRBV29-1 and TRBJ2-6; D is undetermined. With 3 bases removed from V and 0 bases from J, the gap between germline ends came to 3 bases. The CDR3 runs 13 residues. Germline CDR1 is SQVTM and CDR2 is ANQGSEA.

The chain couples TRBV28 to TRBJ1-2; D perhaps matches TRBD1 (6 bases). This CDR3 has 13 residues. Germline V gives CDR1 MDHEN, CDR2 SYDVKM. Between the trimmed V and J ends, which lost 4 bases and 1 base, there was a span of 7 bases. The CDR3 here is CASSSDSNYGYTF. The CDR3 DNA sequence: TGTGCCAGCAGTTCGGACAGTAACTATGGCTACACCTTC.

The rearrangement uses TRBV3-1 (or the pseudogene TRBV3-2) and TRBJ2-4; a weak D match, TRBD1 (5 bases). V was shortened by 2 bases and J by 0 bases, with 11 bases between the two germline ends. The CDR3 consists of 16 residues. Germline CDR1 reads LGHDT; CDR2 reads YNNKEL (reference sequence). The CDR3 loop reads CASSQQGFVAKNIQYF. The CDR3 nucleotides read TGTGCCAGCAGCCAACAGGGTTTCGTAGCCAAAAACATTCAGTACTTC.

The chain links TRBV25-1 to TRBJ2-4; TRBD1 matches 11 bases. V shed 5 bases, J shed 8 bases, and the junction held 11 bases outside the gene matches. Germline CDR1 is MGHDK and CDR2 is SYGVNS. The CDR3 runs 16 residues. The CDR3 here is CASSSRRTGGWDIQYF. The CDR3 DNA reads TGTGCCAGCAGTTCCCGGCGGACAGGGGGCTGGGACATTCAGTACTTC.

The chain is built from TRBV27 and TRBJ2-7; 7 bases align to TRBD1. The V and J ends lost 4 bases and 6 bases, in that order; junction bases with no gene match: 12. CDR3 length: 15 residues. Germline assignment: CDR1 MNHEY and CDR2 SMNVEV (reference sequence). CDR3 residues: CASSWDRPGFAEQYF. The CDR3 DNA reads as TGTGCCAGCAGTTGGGACAGACCTGGTTTTGCCGAGCAGTACTTC.

The chain has TRBV5-8 and TRBJ1-5; D is uncertain. Trimming stripped 6 bases from V and 7 bases from J, with 23 bases between. CDR3 length: 16 amino acids. The germline V gene encodes CDR1 SGHTS and CDR2 YDEGEE. CDR3 protein: CASTPTSRAMRQPQHF. In DNA, the CDR3 is TGTGCCAGCACCCCGACCTCGCGGGCGATGAGACAGCCCCAGCATTTT. Combining the CDR3 with reference TRBV5-8 and TRBJ1-5 gives the whole variable domain EAGVTQSPTHLIKTRGQQATLRCSPISGHTSVYWYQQALGLGLQFLLWYDEGEERNRGNFPPRFSGRQFPNYSSELNVNALELEDSALYLCASTPTSRAMRQPQHFGDGTRLSIL.

This clone appeared a single time. The DNA for the CDR3 is TGTGCCAGCAGTTCCCCAGGGGCCTACGAGCAGTACTTC. Amino acid sequence: CASSSPGAYEQYF. This chain connects TRBV12-3 or TRBV12-4 to TRBJ2-7, with a possible D match to TRBD1 (6 bases). Trimming removed 4 bases at V and 2 bases at J, with 9 bases between. The length of the CDR3 is 13 residues.